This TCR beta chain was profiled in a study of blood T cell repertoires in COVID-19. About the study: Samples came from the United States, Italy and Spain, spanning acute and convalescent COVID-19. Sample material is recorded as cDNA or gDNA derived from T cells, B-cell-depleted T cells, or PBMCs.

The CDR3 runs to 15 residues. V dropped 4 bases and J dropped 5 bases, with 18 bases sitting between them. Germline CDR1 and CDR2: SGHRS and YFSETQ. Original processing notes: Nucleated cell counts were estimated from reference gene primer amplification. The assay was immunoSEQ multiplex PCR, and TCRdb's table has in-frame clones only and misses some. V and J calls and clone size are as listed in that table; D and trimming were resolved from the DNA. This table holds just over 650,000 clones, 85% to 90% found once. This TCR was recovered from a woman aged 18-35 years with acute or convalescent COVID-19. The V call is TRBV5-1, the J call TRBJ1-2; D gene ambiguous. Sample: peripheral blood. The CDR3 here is CASSPGSVTIYGYTF. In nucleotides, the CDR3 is TGCGCCAGCAGCCCGGGATCCGTAACTATATATGGCTACACCTTC.